These 7 T cell receptor beta chains were sequenced from one sample in a study of CD8 T cells in Susac syndrome. The authors reverse transcribed roughly 0.5 to 1 ug RNA with random hexamers. TCRdb recomputed calls from the immunoSEQ multiplex PCR reads with MiXCR, one row per CDR3 protein. Found here are tens of thousands of distinct CDR3 sequences, roughly 93% of them singletons; the top ten hold roughly 0.58%. The sequenced sample consisted of CD8+ T cells from PBMCs. The source is a human donor in good health.

The genes are TRBV4-1 and TRBJ2-1, with D possibly matching TRBD2 (6 bases). V shed 4 bases and J shed 4 bases, with 11 bases lying between them. Germline CDR1 reads MGHRA; CDR2 reads YSYEKL. There are 14 residues in the CDR3. As DNA, the CDR3 is TGCGCCAGCAGCCCGGGACTCCTTTACAATGAGCAGTTCTTC. Translating it yields CASSPGLLYNEQFF.

The chain joins TRBV7-2 to TRBJ2-7; D unresolved. In germline, CDR1 is SGHTA, CDR2 FQGNSA. The CDR3 has 14 amino acids. V was trimmed by 1 base and J by 1 base, leaving 8 bases between them. This CDR3 reads CASSLGWPSYEQYF. The CDR3 nucleotides read TGTGCCAGCAGCTTAGGGTGGCCATCCTACGAGCAGTACTTC.

Turning to this clonotype: Germline and junction disagree at one end, which may indicate a read error. The rearrangement uses TRBV11-2 and TRBJ2-5; TRBD2 agrees at 11 bases. CDR3 length: 17 residues. Germline assignment: CDR1 SGHAT and CDR2 FQNNGV. The CDR3 is CASSLAYSGRAEETQYF. CDR3 DNA: TGTGCCAGCAGTTTAGCTTATAGCGGGAGGGCCGAAGAGACCCAGTACTTC.

The V and J genes are TRBV5-1 and TRBJ2-7, with 7 bases fitting TRBD1. J gave up 2 bases and V 1 base, and 6 bases lay outside the gene matches. Looked up from germline, CDR1 is SGHRS and CDR2 is YFSETQ. The CDR3 loop spans 15 amino acids. CDR3 amino acids: CASSLNAGGTYEQYF. CDR3 DNA sequence: TGCGCCAGCAGCTTGAATGCAGGGGGAACCTACGAGCAGTACTTC.

The chain combines TRBV11-2 with TRBJ2-3; D may be TRBD1 or TRBD2 (5 bases each). CDR1 is SGHAT, CDR2 FQNNGV, per germline. V was pared by 8 bases and J by 2 bases, with 8 bases between. This CDR3 spans 12 amino acids. CDR3 in DNA: TGTGCCAGCCGAGGGGCCACAGATACGCAGTATTTT. As protein: CASRGATDTQYF.

The chain has TRBV2 and TRBJ1-1; TRBD1 matches 7 bases. CDR3 length: 14 amino acids. Germline V CDR1 and CDR2: SNHLY, FYNNEI. The V gene end was trimmed by 7 bases and the J gene end by 0 bases; junction bases not matched to a gene: 5. CDR3 protein: CASIRTGMNTEAFF. In DNA, the CDR3 is TGTGCCAGCATCCGGACAGGCATGAACACTGAAGCTTTCTTT.

Only one count was recorded for this clonotype. The rearrangement uses TRBV4-2 and TRBJ1-1; D call uncertain. Trimming cost V 1 base and J 0 bases, with 3 bases left between them. The CDR3 is 13 residues long. Germline V gene lookup returns CDR1 LGHNA and CDR2 YNFKEQ. This chain's CDR3 is CASSQVVNTEAFF. DNA of the CDR3: TGTGCCAGCAGCCAAGTTGTGAACACTGAAGCTTTCTTT.